This T cell receptor (beta chain) was identified during a study of cytomegalovirus exposure and HLA in healthy donors. PCR used 60 Vbeta primers and 13 Jbeta primers. Using immunoSEQ multiplex PCR, the repertoire was profiled, and TCRdb retains in-frame clones only, with some absent. In the table there are approximately 74,000 clones, approximately 80% of which are singletons. Per the germline V gene, CDR1 is LGHNT and CDR2 is FRNRAP. V was pared by 0 bases and J by 2 bases, with 11 bases between. This CDR3 is built from 15 residues. The sample consisted of PBMCs. The receptor was isolated from a woman in her twenties or thirties in good health and CMV-seronegative. This chain links TRBV12-5 with TRBJ2-7, with D perhaps matching TRBD1 (5 bases). The CDR3 reads CASGLVGHRPYEQYF. The DNA for the CDR3 is TGTGCTAGTGGTTTGGTGGGGCACAGGCCCTACGAGCAGTACTTC.